What follows describes a single TCR beta chain. Compared with germline, one end of the junction differs, possibly owing to a read error. The CDR3 is made up of 15 amino acids. CDR1 MDHEN and CDR2 SYDVKM come from the germline V gene. This sample is drawn from a study of blood T cells in healthy people across ages. Through a sample-barcoded 5' primer and a J-beta primer mix, a second PCR was run for roughly 6 to 11 cycles. Each TCR beta cDNA got a 12-nucleotide random molecular identifier. TCRdb reanalysed the 5' RACE reads using MiXCR and keeps one entry per CDR3 protein. Here the sample spans more than 700,000 distinct CDR3 sequences, more than 35% being singletons. Researchers collected 9 to 10 milliliters of peripheral blood from every single donor. Isolated PBMCs totaled at least 6.5 million in each sample.

The rearrangement links TRBV28 to TRBJ2-7; 7 nucleotides match TRBD2. This TCR was sampled from an older man in good health. The material sequenced was blood. In nucleotides, the CDR3 is TGTGCCGGCAGCTCCCCTGCCAGCGGGACCTACGAGCAGTACTTC. As protein: CAGSSPASGTYEQYF.